A selection of T cell receptor beta chains follows, all from one sample in a study of control samples from healthy donors and cancer patients. Profiled with immunoSEQ multiplex PCR; TCRdb holds only in-frame clones, not every one. The data contain about 190,000 clones, 90% to 95% of them singletons. Sequenced: blood. The receptors here all came from a young man in good health. The CDR3 runs from the conserved cysteine through the conserved F or W. The D gene is left open where the match is weak. Size tells how often a clone was seen (once, few, many) or the class of an expanded clone, and some rows leave it out.

CASSLAQGNYNEQFF	TGTGCCAGCAGCCTAGCGCAGGGGAACTACAATGAGCAGTTCTTC	TRBV7-9	-	-	TRBJ2-1
CAWSGLRLSLINTGELFF	TGTGCCTGGAGTGGGCTACGGCTCTCCCTAATTAACACCGGGGAGCTGTTTTTT	TRBV30	-	once	TRBJ2-2
CASSGGPGANVLTF	TGTGCCAGCTCGGGGGGGCCCGGGGCCAACGTCCTGACTTTC	TRBV3-1/TRBV3-2	TRBD2	once	TRBJ2-6
CASSSGQGVSNQPQHF	TGTGCCAGCAGCTCGGGACAGGGGGTCTCGAATCAGCCCCAGCATTTT	TRBV2	TRBD1	-	TRBJ1-5
CASSDSREGSYYGYTF	TGTGCCAGCAGTGACTCCCGGGAGGGGTCCTACTATGGCTACACCTTC	TRBV6-4	-	-	TRBJ1-2
CASSSPTSGGANSYNEQFF	TGTGCCAGCAGTTCCCCAACTAGCGGGGGGGCTAATTCCTACAATGAGCAGTTCTTC	TRBV27	TRBD2	-	TRBJ2-1
CAWSVSGTKGLNTEAFF	TGTGCCTGGAGTGTATCGGGGACAAAGGGCCTGAACACTGAAGCTTTCTTT	TRBV30	-	-	TRBJ1-1
CATSDPQGATEKLFF	TGTGCCACCAGTGATCCCCAGGGGGCTACTGAAAAACTGTTTTTT	TRBV24-1	TRBD1	-	TRBJ1-4
CASSLDRGHSYEQYF	TGCGCCAGCAGCTTGGACAGGGGGCACTCCTACGAGCAGTACTTC	TRBV5-1	TRBD1	-	TRBJ2-7
CASNPSGAGEQFF	TGCGCCAGCAATCCTAGCGGGGCAGGGGAGCAGTTCTTC	TRBV5-1	TRBD2	-	TRBJ2-1
CASSPQLSQGNTEAFF	TGTGCCAGCTCACCCCAACTTTCCCAGGGAAACACTGAAGCTTTCTTT	TRBV18	-	-	TRBJ1-1
CASSPDFTNQPQHF	TGTGCCAGCAGCCCCGACTTCACCAATCAGCCCCAGCATTTT	TRBV11-2	-	once	TRBJ1-5
CASIPSLGGHEQYF	TGTGCCAGCATACCCTCATTAGGGGGACACGAGCAGTACTTC	TRBV28	-	-	TRBJ2-7
CATSRVTGGGGGYTF	TGTGCCACCAGCAGAGTGACAGGGGGTGGTGGTGGCTACACCTTC	TRBV15	TRBD1	-	TRBJ1-2
CASSLSSRAMDQPQHF	TGTGCCAGCAGTTTATCCTCTCGGGCGATGGATCAGCCCCAGCATTTT	TRBV27	-	-	TRBJ1-5
CASSLVGWGAPSAGELFF	TGTGCCAGCAGCTTAGTCGGATGGGGCGCACCCTCCGCGGGGGAGCTGTTTTTT	TRBV13	-	-	TRBJ2-2
CASNGQSNQPQHF	TGTGCCAGCAACGGACAGAGCAATCAGCCCCAGCATTTT	TRBV6-5	-	once	TRBJ1-5
CASRPPGTSGSEQYF	TGCGCCAGCAGGCCGCCCGGGACTAGCGGGTCCGAGCAGTACTTC	TRBV10-2	TRBD2	-	TRBJ2-7
CASFGRAPPLPSERPINYGYTF	TGTGCCAGTTTCGGAAGGGCCCCGCCTTTACCTTCGGAACGCCCGATTAACTATGGCTACACCTTC	TRBV19	-	-	TRBJ1-2
CASSQDGRGGTSTGELFF	TGTGCCAGCAGCCAAGACGGGCGGGGGGGCACTAGCACCGGGGAGCTGTTTTTT	TRBV4-2	TRBD2	-	TRBJ2-2
CASSYRGPGELFF	TGTGCCAGCAGTTACCGGGGACCCGGGGAGCTGTTTTTT	TRBV6-2/TRBV6-3	-	-	TRBJ2-2
CASSGGGTGELFF	TGTGCCAGCAGCGGAGGGGGTACCGGGGAGCTGTTTTTT	TRBV9	-	-	TRBJ2-2
CASKNRVLHTQYF	TGTGCCAGCAAGAACAGGGTTTTACATACGCAGTATTTT	TRBV2	-	-	TRBJ2-3
CASSVAGGPYGANVLTF	TGTGCCAGCAGCGTCGCAGGGGGGCCTTATGGGGCCAACGTCCTGACTTTC	TRBV7-8	-	-	TRBJ2-6
CASSLVTGDNQPQHF	TGTGCCAGCAGTTTAGTGACAGGGGACAATCAGCCCCAGCATTTT	TRBV27	TRBD1	-	TRBJ1-5
CASSQVQGVSGNTIYF	TGTGCCAGCAGCCAAGTACAGGGGGTATCTGGAAACACCATATATTTT	TRBV3-1/TRBV3-2	TRBD1	-	TRBJ1-3
CASSQGDRGGNQPQHF	TGCGCCAGCAGCCAAGGGGACAGGGGCGGCAATCAGCCCCAGCATTTT	TRBV4-1	TRBD1	few	TRBJ1-5
CSVGEKNNQPQHF	TGCAGCGTTGGTGAGAAAAACAATCAGCCCCAGCATTTT	TRBV29-1	-	-	TRBJ1-5
CASKNTRGRETQYF	TGTGCCAGCAAGAATACCAGGGGGAGAGAGACCCAGTACTTC	TRBV7-8	TRBD1	-	TRBJ2-5
CACPGQGASPLHF	TGTGCCTGCCCGGGACAGGGAGCTTCACCCCTCCACTTT	TRBV30	TRBD1	-	TRBJ1-6
CASSSGNQPQHF	TGTGCCAGCAGCTCCGGGAACCAGCCCCAGCATTTT	TRBV7-9	-	-	TRBJ1-5
CASSAGRTYMDTEAFF	TGTGCCAGCAGTGCCGGGAGAACGTACATGGACACTGAAGCTTTCTTT	TRBV6-1	-	-	TRBJ1-1
CASNFRQFGGNQPQHF	TGTGCCAGCAACTTTCGACAGTTCGGCGGCAATCAGCCCCAGCATTTT	TRBV19	-	once	TRBJ1-5
CASSPSRTGGVPQHF	TGTGCCAGCAGCCCATCCCGGACGGGGGGAGTGCCCCAGCATTTT	TRBV27	-	-	TRBJ1-5
CASSIAGDYGYTF	TGTGCCAGCAGCATCGCGGGGGACTATGGCTACACCTTC	TRBV5-6	-	-	TRBJ1-2
CASGFGRVTQETQYF	TGTGCCAGCGGTTTCGGGCGGGTAACCCAAGAGACCCAGTACTTC	TRBV6-5	-	-	TRBJ2-5
CATGQVKNTGELFF	TGTGCCACCGGACAGGTTAAGAACACCGGGGAGCTGTTTTTT	TRBV27	TRBD1	-	TRBJ2-2
CASSPRTGGVGYGYTF	TGTGCCAGCAGCCCACGGACAGGGGGCGTCGGCTATGGCTACACCTTC	TRBV5-4	TRBD1	-	TRBJ1-2
CASSVYRSNTGELFF	TGTGCCAGCAGCGTATACAGATCGAACACCGGGGAGCTGTTTTTT	TRBV9	-	few	TRBJ2-2
CASSENPTRIYGYTF	TGTGCCAGCAGTGAAAATCCGACAAGGATCTATGGCTACACCTTC	TRBV6-1	-	-	TRBJ1-2
CASSLLAGGYNEQFF	TGTGCCAGCAGCCTTCTAGCGGGGGGATACAATGAGCAGTTCTTC	TRBV9	TRBD2	once	TRBJ2-1
CASGLGGVTGELFF	TGTGCTAGTGGTTTGGGCGGGGTTACCGGGGAGCTGTTTTTT	TRBV12-5	-	-	TRBJ2-2
CASSYSRQYNEQFF	TGTGCCAGCAGTTACTCGAGACAGTACAATGAGCAGTTCTTC	TRBV6-5	-	-	TRBJ2-1
CASSPPDQLSSYNEQFF	TGTGCCAGCAGTCCCCCAGACCAACTGAGCTCCTACAATGAGCAGTTCTTC	TRBV27	-	-	TRBJ2-1
CASSKGRAFF	TGTGCCAGCAGCAAAGGCCGAGCTTTCTTT	TRBV21-1	-	-	TRBJ1-1
CSASWAWDGYTF	TGCAGTGCTAGTTGGGCCTGGGATGGCTACACCTTC	TRBV20-1	-	-	TRBJ1-2
CASSDRQMGENSPLHF	TGTGCCAGCAGTGACAGGCAAATGGGTGAAAATTCACCCCTCCACTTT	TRBV2	-	-	TRBJ1-6
CASGRTGVGNIQYF	TGTGCCAGCGGAAGGACAGGGGTGGGAAACATTCAGTACTTC	TRBV27	TRBD1	few	TRBJ2-4
CASSGSRLYF	TGTGCCAGCAGCGGGAGTCGATTGTATTTT	TRBV7-9	-	-	TRBJ2-3
CASGQGANGNTIYF	TGTGCCAGCGGACAGGGGGCTAATGGAAACACCATATATTTT	TRBV6-6	TRBD1	-	TRBJ1-3
CASSHESTGGADGELFF	TGTGCCAGCAGCCATGAATCGACAGGGGGCGCGGACGGGGAGCTGTTTTTT	TRBV3-1/TRBV3-2	TRBD1	-	TRBJ2-2
CASSAPDRGSNYGYTF	TGCGCCAGCAGCGCCCCCGACAGGGGAAGTAACTATGGCTACACCTTC	TRBV10-1	TRBD1	few	TRBJ1-2